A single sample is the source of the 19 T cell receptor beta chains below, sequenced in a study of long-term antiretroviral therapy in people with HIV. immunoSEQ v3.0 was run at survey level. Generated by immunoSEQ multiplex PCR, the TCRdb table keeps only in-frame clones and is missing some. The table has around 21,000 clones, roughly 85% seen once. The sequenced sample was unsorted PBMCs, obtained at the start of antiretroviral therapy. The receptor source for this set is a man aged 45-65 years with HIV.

For the CDR3, the DNA is TGTGCCAGCACCCCCCGCGGGATAAACACTGAAGCTTTCTTT. Its translation: CASTPRGINTEAFF. The rearrangement joins TRBV11-3 to TRBJ1-1; D remains ambiguous. V dropped 7 bases and J dropped 2 bases, with 14 bases sitting between them. Germline V CDR1 and CDR2: SGHNT, YENEEA. The CDR3 totals 14 residues. Supplemented by reference TRBV11-3 and TRBJ1-1, the full variable domain reads EAGVVQSPRYKIIEKKQPVAFWCNPISGHNTLYWYLQNLGQGPELLIRYENEEAVDDSQLPKDRFSAERLKGVDSTLKIQPAELGDSAVYLCASTPRGINTEAFFGQGTRLTVV.

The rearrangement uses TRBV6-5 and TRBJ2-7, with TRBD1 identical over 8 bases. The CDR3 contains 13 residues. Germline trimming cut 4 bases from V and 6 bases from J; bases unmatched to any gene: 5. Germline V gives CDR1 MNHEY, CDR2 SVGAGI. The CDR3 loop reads CASSLGTGGEQYF. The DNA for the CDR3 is TGTGCCAGCAGTTTGGGGACAGGCGGCGAGCAGTACTTC.

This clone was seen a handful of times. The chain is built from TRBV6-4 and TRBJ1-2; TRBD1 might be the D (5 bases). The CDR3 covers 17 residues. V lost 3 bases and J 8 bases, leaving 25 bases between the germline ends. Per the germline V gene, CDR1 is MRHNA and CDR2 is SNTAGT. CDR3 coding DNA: TGTGCCAGCAGTGATGGGGCCCTGGGGAGGGGACGACAAGGCTACACCTTC. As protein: CASSDGALGRGRQGYTF.

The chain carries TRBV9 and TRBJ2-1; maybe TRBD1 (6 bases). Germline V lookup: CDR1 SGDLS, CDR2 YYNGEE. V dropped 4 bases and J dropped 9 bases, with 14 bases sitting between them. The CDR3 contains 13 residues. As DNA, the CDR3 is TGTGCCAGCAGCTACACAGGGTGGGGTGAGCAGTTCTTC. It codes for CASSYTGWGEQFF.

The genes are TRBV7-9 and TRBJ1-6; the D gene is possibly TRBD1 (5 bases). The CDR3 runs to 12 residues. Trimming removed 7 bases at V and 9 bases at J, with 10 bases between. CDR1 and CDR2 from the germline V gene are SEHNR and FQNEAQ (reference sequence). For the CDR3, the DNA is TGTGCCAGCAACTACGGGGGTTCACCCCTCCACTTT. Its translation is CASNYGGSPLHF.

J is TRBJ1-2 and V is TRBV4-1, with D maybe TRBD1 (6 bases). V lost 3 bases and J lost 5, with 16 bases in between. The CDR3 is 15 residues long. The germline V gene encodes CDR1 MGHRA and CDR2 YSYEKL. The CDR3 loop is CASSQGQGPGYGYTF. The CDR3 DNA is TGCGCCAGCAGCCAGGGACAAGGCCCCGGGTATGGCTACACCTTC.

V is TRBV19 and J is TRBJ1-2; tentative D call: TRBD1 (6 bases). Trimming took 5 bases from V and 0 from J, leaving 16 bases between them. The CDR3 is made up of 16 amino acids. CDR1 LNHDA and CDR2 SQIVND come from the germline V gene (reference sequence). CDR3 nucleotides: TGTGCCAGTAGTCCCCGACAGGAGTTAGCTAACTATGGCTACACCTTC. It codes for CASSPRQELANYGYTF.

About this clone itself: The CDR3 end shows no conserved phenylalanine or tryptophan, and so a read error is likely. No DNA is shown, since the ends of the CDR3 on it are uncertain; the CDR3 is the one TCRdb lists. The CDR3 region is CASSLVPLYFTSGGANI. The rearrangement joins TRBV7-2 to TRBJ2-3; the D call TRBD2 from the table was never checked on the DNA. Including both end residues, the CDR3 is 17 amino acids long. CDR1 SGHTA and CDR2 FQGNSA come from the germline V gene.

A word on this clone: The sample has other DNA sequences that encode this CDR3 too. This chain's CDR3 is CASSSTDTQYF. In DNA form, the CDR3 reads TGTGCCAGCAGCTCCACAGATACGCAGTATTTT. The V call is TRBV27, the J call TRBJ2-3; D is unclear. CDR3 length: 11 amino acids. CDR1 is MNHEY and CDR2 is SMNVEV in the germline V gene (reference sequence). The germline V and J ends were trimmed by 6 bases and 2 bases, with 3 bases remaining between them.

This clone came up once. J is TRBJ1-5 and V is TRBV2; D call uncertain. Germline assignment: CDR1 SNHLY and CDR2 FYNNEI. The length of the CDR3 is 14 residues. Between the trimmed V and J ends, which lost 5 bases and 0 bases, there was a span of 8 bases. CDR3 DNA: TGTGCCAGCAGTCGGACCGCTAGCAATCAGCCCCAGCATTTT. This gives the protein CASSRTASNQPQHF.

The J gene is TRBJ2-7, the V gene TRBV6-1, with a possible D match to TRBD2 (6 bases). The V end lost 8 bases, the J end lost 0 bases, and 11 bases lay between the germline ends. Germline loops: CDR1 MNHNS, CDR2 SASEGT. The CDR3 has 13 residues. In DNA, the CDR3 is TGTGCCAGCGCGAGGGAGGACTCCTACGAGCAGTACTTC. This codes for CASAREDSYEQYF.

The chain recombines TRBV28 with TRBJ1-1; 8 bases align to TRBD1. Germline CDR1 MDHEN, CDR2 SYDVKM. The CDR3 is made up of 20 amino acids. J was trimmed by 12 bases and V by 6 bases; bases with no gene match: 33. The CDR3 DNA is TGTGCCAGCAGCGGACCACCGCACCGCCTCGCTCAGGGGGCCCGAGCGGGGACTTTCTTT. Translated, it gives CASSGPPHRLAQGARAGTFF.

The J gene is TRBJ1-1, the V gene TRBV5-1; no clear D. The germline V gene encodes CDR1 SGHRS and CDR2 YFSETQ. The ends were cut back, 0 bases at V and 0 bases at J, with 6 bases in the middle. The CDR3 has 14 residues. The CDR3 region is CASSLAPLNTEAFF. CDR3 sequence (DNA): TGCGCCAGCAGCTTGGCCCCGTTGAACACTGAAGCTTTCTTT.

DNA of the CDR3: TGCGCCAGCAGCCTGGACCCAGCGGGGAATGGCTACACCTTC. Amino acids: CASSLDPAGNGYTF. The V call is TRBV5-1, the J call TRBJ1-2; no definite D call. Germline lookup yields CDR1 SGHRS and CDR2 YFSETQ. Deletions cut 4 bases from V and 6 bases from J, with 16 bases between. This CDR3 has 14 residues. Looking up the rest from reference TRBV5-1 and TRBJ1-2 gives the full variable domain: KAGVTQTPRYLIKTRGQQVTLSCSPISGHRSVSWYQQTPGQGLQFLFEYFSETQRNKGNFPGRFSGRQFSNSRSEMNVSTLELGDSALYLCASSLDPAGNGYTFGSGTRLTVV.

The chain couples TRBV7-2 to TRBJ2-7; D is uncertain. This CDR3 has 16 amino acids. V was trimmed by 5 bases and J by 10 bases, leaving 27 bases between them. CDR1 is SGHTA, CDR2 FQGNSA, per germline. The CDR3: CASSIKLALAVAPQYF. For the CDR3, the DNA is TGTGCCAGCAGCATTAAGCTGGCGTTAGCCGTCGCGCCACAGTACTTC. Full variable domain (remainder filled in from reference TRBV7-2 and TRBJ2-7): GAGVSQSPSNKVTEKGKDVELRCDPISGHTALYWYRQSLGQGLEFLIYFQGNSAPDKSGLPSDRFSAERTGGSVSTLTIQRTQQEDSAVYLCASSIKLALAVAPQYFGPGTRLTVT.

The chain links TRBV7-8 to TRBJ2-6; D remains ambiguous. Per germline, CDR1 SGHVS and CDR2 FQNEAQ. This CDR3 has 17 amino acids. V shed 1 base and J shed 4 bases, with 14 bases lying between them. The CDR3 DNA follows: TGTGCCAGCAGCTTAGGGTCCCGGTCGAGAGGGGCCAACGTCCTGACTTTC. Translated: CASSLGSRSRGANVLTF.

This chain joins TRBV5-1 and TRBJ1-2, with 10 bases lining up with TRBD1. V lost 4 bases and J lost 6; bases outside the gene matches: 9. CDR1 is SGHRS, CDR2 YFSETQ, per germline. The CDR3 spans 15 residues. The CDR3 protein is CASSQLTGGFDGYTF. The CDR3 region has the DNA TGCGCCAGCAGCCAGTTGACAGGGGGCTTCGATGGCTACACCTTC. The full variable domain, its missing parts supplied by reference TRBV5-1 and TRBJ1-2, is KAGVTQTPRYLIKTRGQQVTLSCSPISGHRSVSWYQQTPGQGLQFLFEYFSETQRNKGNFPGRFSGRQFSNSRSEMNVSTLELGDSALYLCASSQLTGGFDGYTFGSGTRLTVV.

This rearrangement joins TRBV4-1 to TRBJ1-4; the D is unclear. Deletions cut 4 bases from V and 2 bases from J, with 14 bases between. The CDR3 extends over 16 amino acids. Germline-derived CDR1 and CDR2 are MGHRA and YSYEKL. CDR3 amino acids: CASSPRVTATNEKLFF. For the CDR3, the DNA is TGCGCCAGCAGCCCCCGGGTAACCGCGACTAATGAAAAACTGTTTTTT.

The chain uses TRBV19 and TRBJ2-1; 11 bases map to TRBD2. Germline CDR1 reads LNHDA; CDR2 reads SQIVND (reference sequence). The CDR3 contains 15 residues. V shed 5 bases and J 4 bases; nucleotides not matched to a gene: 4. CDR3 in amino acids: CASSPSGRPYNEQFF. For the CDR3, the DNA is TGTGCCAGTAGTCCTAGCGGGAGGCCGTACAATGAGCAGTTCTTC.